This T cell receptor (beta chain) was captured by sequencing in a study of cytomegalovirus exposure and HLA in healthy donors (dated by TCRdb to about 2017). About the full investigation: According to an earlier analysis of 587 of the donors, some 180 million T cells yielded 90 million to 130 million unique TCR beta sequences and 250 to 350 Gb of sequence data. Because of strong linkage in the cohort, roughly five DR-DQ haplotypes were treated as single units for association and clustering. Typing coverage varied by locus: roughly 629-630 donors for A, B, C, DRB1 and DQB1; more than 500 for DQA1; over 600 for DPA1; roughly 450 for DPB1. In a later analysis, previously published TCR beta repertoires from more than 500 donors were re-analyzed and high-resolution HLA genotyping was added so that TCR occurrence patterns could be studied. The study profiled the T cell repertoires of some 610 subjects by immunosequencing and related them to cytomegalovirus serostatus. The later analysis used no new phenotypic data to find candidate immune exposures, relying instead on TCR beta sequences and their occurrence across donors. High-throughput TCR immunosequencing, statistical association of individual TCRs with disease status, and machine learning were combined to predict cytomegalovirus infection status. A later genetic analysis took genome-wide SNP genotypes for 398 of the 666 donors and used that subset as a discovery cohort. In addition to the first cohort of 650 to 800 subjects, a separate validation cohort of 120 different subjects was used. An earlier analysis of nearly 600 of the donors applied high-throughput TCR beta sequencing to assess whether each TCR beta V gene segment acted as functional or pseudogenic. Among under 450 genotyped donors of the cohort, an average of about 240,000 unique TCR beta nucleotide sequences were sequenced per donor, roughly 18% of them non-productive. HLA typing included class I and class II loci at four-digit resolution. Of the roughly 390 genotyped donors, 75% to 85% were placed in the genetic ancestry cluster associated with self-reported Caucasian donors. The study was designed to test whether signatures of past pathogen exposure could be identified by cataloging public T cell receptors. Around 300 gigabases of sequencing data and some 85 million unique TCR sequences were included in an early release covering roughly 600 HLA-typed donors. All discovery cohort repertoires had been generated on a single sequencing platform. Donor age, sex, ethnicity and CMV serostatus were compiled alongside the repertoire data. Results and caveats for the whole study, not just this receptor: In a later genetic analysis, fewer N-insertions in productive TCRs were reported among donors in an Asian-associated ancestry cluster than the roughly 700-donor mean. Sequencing depth was assumed to be roughly uniform across donors in the presence/absence analyses, though that assumption may not hold. In a later genetic analysis, a missense DCLRE1C variant was associated with V-gene and J-gene trimming of TCR beta chains, and the association was replicated in an independent cohort. Cytomegalovirus status was reported to be diagnosed by the classifier with high specificity and sensitivity in both the original and validation cohorts. A further reported finding was that TCR beta sequences accurately predicted the HLA-A and HLA-B alleles for most subjects in the first cohort. In a later analysis, several top co-occurrence clusters were reported to appear linked to parvovirus B19, influenza, CMV and Epstein-Barr virus. In a later analysis, HLA-associated TCR beta chains showed more clonal expansion and lower generation probabilities than non-associated chains that were equally common. Correlated functional status among segregating V segments might be attributable to linkage disequilibrium, but an unknown experimental factor could not be ruled out. Because some donors lacked HLA typing at each locus, the association tests relied only on the typed subset. It was suggested by the authors that the approach could potentially be generalized to other disease states and immunological phenotypes. A few of the identified cytomegalovirus-associated TCR beta chains were confirmed in vitro to be specific for cytomegalovirus antigens. According to a later analysis, TCR association rates differed among HLA loci, with DRB1 alleles showing the most associated TCRs and HLA-C alleles showing the fewest. A group of highly shared sequence variants was considered likely to be a technical artifact of the sequencing pipeline. The cohort was sequenced for TCR beta chains only, and without alpha or paired-chain data the features that could be detected were limited. Immune exposure information for the cohort was limited to CMV serostatus. A total of about 150 TCR beta chains were listed by the study as associated with cytomegalovirus. Broadly in line with IMGT annotations, most TCR beta V segments showed up in productive rearrangements about 87% or about 30% of the time in an earlier analysis of under 700 of the donors. The 87-base-pair reads could not distinguish some IMGT-functional V segments, including TRBV6-2 and TRBV6-3, so those segments were excluded. While some public TCRs were present in many individuals, most TCR sequences turned up only very rarely across donors. At a false discovery rate of 0.05, a later analysis linked approximately 18,000 TCR beta sequences to specific HLA alleles. Because counts were too low, roughly 18 rarely observed V segments, including chromosome 9 orphons, were left out of the earlier analysis of 587 of the donors. Assigning TCR associations to individual alleles was difficult when HLA alleles, especially DR and DQ, strongly co-occurred. A later analysis found that most CMV-associated TCR beta chains appeared HLA-restricted, with HLA associations seemingly driven largely by CMV exposure.

The cohort was made up of 666 healthy bone marrow donors. Cohort members were all nominally healthy when sampled, although unrecorded immune exposures were likely present. The donor was CMV seronegative and belonged to the group of roughly 330 seronegative cohort members. A peripheral blood sample was collected from each donor, and TCR beta sequencing was performed on peripheral blood mononuclear cells. The Qiagen DNeasy Blood Extraction Kit was used to extract genomic DNA from the blood cell samples. Concerning this clone itself: Its antigen target is currently unknown. Nothing much larger sits one base from this clone, and base qualities are not available.

The receptor library was made with the immunoSEQ multiplex PCR assay. For the multiplex PCR, a mixture combining 60 forward primers for TCR Vbeta segments and 13 reverse primers for TCR Jbeta segments was used. Amplification of the CDR3 region of rearranged TCR beta genes was performed with a multiplex PCR assay on genomic DNA. The amplified TCR beta libraries were sequenced on the Illumina HiSeq System as 87-base-pair reads. Processing in the source paper ran as follows. A later analysis counted about 80 million unique TCR beta chains across the 600 to 850 repertoires, and around 9.9 million of these chains were shared by at least two donors. Raw reads were error-corrected and collapsed into unique sequences with a nearest-neighbor algorithm that merged closely related sequences to remove PCR and sequencing errors. To assign V, D and J gene segments, CDR3 sequences were aligned to IMGT reference sequences. For a sequence to be retained, at least a six-nucleotide match to both a V gene segment and a J gene segment was required. A rearrangement was called productive if the CDR3 had no stop codons and remained in frame with V and J, and every other rearrangement was called non-productive. Following IMGT convention, CDR3 was defined as the stretch from the second conserved V-encoded cysteine up to the conserved J-encoded phenylalanine. The earlier analysis of about 610 of the donors excluded sequences that lacked an unambiguous match to a single V gene segment. An earlier analysis of several hundred of the donors called V segments functional above 56.7% productive rearrangements and segregating when the between-donor standard deviation exceeded 5%. A statistical classification framework was developed to diagnose cytomegalovirus status using the catalog of TCR beta chain sequences. V and J gene assignment, in a later analysis, came from comparing TCR nucleotide sequences with IMGT/GENE-DB human TR gene sequences. A later analysis assigned CDR3 sequences and most-parsimonious VDJ recombination scenarios with the TCRdist pipeline. In a later analysis, each TCR beta chain was defined by its CDR3 amino acid sequence together with its V-gene family, and reads without a unique V-gene family were excluded. To address suspected cross-contamination and a sequencing artifact, a later analysis removed a few hundred highly shared, low-generation-probability nucleotide sequences. In a later analysis, a clonal expansion index was calculated for each public chain from normalized within-repertoire ranks of inferred template counts. Generation probabilities in a later analysis came from a VDJ recombination model fitted to out-of-frame rearrangements, and those results were checked against IGoR. In a later analysis, TCR-TCR, TCR-HLA and TCR-CMV co-occurrence was scored with hypergeometric tests, and a repertoire-size bias correction was applied to TCR pairs. In a later analysis, false discovery rates were estimated by permuting HLA or CMV assignments 20 times. In a later analysis, co-occurring TCRs were grouped using DBSCAN, and TCRdist sequence similarity was added for clustering within HLA-allele-positive subsets. Co-occurrence clustering excluded repertoires with fewer than 30,000 or more than 120,000 public chains, plus five with anomalous nucleotide sharing. TCRdb limited this immuneACCESS table to in-frame rearrangements with V and J called. A share of clones is missing; checked studies link under half to unresolved V genes, and the rest is unexplained. V, J and clone size are taken as reported in that table, and D and trimming were inferred from the DNA itself. Across this sample there are about 180,000 clones, with 81% seen only once. The ten largest clonotypes hold over 2% of the sample.

From V the trimming removes 3 bases and from J it removes 0 bases, while the gene matches leave 4 bases of the junction unaccounted for. The germline V gene gives CDR1 as LGHNA and CDR2 as YSLEER. The CDR3 measures 16 amino acids from cysteine to phenylalanine. The CDR3 DNA has 48 bases and is translated from base 1. Sequences were obtained from PBMCs. Recombination linked TRBV4-3 to TRBJ2-1; 8 of the junction bases match TRBD1. The clonotype comes from a woman aged 25 to 45 in good health and CMV-seronegative. The encoded CDR3 is CASSHDRGSSYNEQFF. The bases are TGCGCCAGCAGCCACGACAGGGGAAGCTCCTACAATGAGCAGTTCTTC.